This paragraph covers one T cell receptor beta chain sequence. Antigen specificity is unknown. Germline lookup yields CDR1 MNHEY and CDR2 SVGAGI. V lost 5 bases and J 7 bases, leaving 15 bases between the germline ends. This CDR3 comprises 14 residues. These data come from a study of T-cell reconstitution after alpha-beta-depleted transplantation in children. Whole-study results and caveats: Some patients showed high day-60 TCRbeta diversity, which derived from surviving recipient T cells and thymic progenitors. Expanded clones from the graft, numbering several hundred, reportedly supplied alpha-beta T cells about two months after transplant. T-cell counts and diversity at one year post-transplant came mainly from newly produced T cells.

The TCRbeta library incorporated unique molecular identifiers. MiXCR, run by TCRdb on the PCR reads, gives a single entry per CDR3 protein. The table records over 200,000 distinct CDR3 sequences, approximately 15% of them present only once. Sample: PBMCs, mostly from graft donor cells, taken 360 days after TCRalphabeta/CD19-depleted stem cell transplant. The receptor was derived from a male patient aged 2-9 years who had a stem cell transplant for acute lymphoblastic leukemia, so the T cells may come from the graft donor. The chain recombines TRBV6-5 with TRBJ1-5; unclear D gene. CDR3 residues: CASSLRTGGQPQHF. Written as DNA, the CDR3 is TGTGCCAGCAGTCTTCGGACGGGAGGCCAGCCCCAGCATTTT.